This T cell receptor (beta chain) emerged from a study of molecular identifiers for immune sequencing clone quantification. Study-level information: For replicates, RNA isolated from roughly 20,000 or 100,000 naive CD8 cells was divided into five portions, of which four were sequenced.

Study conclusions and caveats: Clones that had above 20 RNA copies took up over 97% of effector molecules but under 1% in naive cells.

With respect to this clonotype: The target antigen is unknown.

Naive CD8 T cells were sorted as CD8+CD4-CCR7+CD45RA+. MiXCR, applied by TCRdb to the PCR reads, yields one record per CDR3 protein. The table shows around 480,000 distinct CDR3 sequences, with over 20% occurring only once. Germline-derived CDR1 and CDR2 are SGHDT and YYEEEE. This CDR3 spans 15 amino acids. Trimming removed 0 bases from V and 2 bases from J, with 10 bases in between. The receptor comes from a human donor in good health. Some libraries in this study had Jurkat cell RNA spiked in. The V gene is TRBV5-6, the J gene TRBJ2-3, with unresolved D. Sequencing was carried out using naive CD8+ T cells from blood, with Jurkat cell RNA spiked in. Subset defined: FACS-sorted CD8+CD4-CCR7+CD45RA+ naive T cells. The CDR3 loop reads CASSLGGVNTDTQYF. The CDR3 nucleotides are TGTGCCAGCAGCTTGGGCGGAGTTAACACAGATACGCAGTATTTT. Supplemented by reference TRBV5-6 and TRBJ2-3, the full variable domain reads DAGVTQSPTHLIKTRGQQVTLRCSPKSGHDTVSWYQQALGQGPQFIFQYYEEEERQRGNFPDRFSGHQFPNYSSELNVNALLLGDSALYLCASSLGGVNTDTQYFGPGTRLTVL.